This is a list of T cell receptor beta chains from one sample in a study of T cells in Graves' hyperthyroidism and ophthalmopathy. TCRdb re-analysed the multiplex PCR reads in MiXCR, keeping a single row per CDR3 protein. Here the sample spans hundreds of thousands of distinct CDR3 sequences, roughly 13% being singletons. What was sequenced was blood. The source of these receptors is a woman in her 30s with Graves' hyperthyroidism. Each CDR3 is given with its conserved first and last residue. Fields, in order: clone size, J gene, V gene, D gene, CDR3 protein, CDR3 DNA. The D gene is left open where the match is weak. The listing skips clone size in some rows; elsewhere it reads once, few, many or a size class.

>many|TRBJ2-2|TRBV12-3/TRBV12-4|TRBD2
CASSLLSGRRAGELFF
TGTGCCAGCAGTTTACTTAGCGGGAGGAGAGCCGGGGAGCTGTTTTTT
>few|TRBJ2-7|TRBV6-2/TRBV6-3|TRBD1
CASSKDRGVYEQYF
TGTGCCAGCAGCAAGGACAGGGGCGTCTACGAGCAGTACTTC
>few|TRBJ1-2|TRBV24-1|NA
CATSGPTQGYGYTF
TGTGCCACCAGTGGCCCAACGCAGGGCTATGGCTACACCTTC
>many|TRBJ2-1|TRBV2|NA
CAIHRPGRTKNEQFF
TGTGCCATCCACCGTCCAGGACGGACCAAGAATGAGCAGTTCTTC
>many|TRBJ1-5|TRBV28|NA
CASTVGLFSNQPQHF
TGTGCCAGCACGGTGGGTCTTTTTTCAAATCAGCCCCAGCATTTT
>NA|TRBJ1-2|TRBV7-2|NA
CASRQIGGLYGYTF
TGTGCCAGCAGACAAATCGGGGGCCTCTATGGCTACACCTTC
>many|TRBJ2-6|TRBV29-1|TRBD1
CSVDLGTAGANVLTF
TGCAGCGTTGATTTAGGGACAGCCGGGGCCAACGTCCTGACTTTC
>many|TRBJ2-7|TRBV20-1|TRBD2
CSARLNQRGPRSEQYF
TGCAGTGCTAGACTGAACCAGCGGGGGCCTCGCTCCGAGCAGTACTTC
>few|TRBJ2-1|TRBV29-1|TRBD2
CSSSGEAAYNEQFF
TGCAGCTCTAGCGGCGAAGCGGCCTACAATGAGCAGTTCTTC
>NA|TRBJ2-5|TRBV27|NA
CASSPRGGPETQYF
TGTGCCAGCAGTCCCCGAGGGGGGCCGGAGACCCAGTACTTC
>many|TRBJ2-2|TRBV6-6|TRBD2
CASSYNPLTSGTGELFF
TGTGCCAGCAGTTACAACCCCCTGACTAGCGGAACCGGGGAGCTGTTTTTT
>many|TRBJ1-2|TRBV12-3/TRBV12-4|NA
CASSWAHYGYTF
TGTGCCAGCAGTTGGGCACACTATGGCTACACCTTC
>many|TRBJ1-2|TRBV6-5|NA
CASSYVPNYGYTF
TGTGCCAGCAGTTATGTCCCTAACTATGGCTACACCTTC
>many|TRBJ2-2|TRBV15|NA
CATSTIGSKAGELFF
TGTGCCACCAGCACCATCGGGAGTAAGGCCGGGGAGCTGTTTTTT
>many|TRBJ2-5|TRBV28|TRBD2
CASSVGSGSETQYF
TGTGCCAGTTCCGTTGGTAGCGGGAGTGAGACCCAGTACTTC
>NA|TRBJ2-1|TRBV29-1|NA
CSLVEQFF
TGCAGTTTGGTTGAGCAGTTCTTC
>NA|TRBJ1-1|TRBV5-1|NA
CASSLVIGAEAFF
TGCGCCAGCAGCTTGGTAATCGGAGCTGAAGCTTTCTTT
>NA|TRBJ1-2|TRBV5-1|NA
CASSIRDGNANGYTF
TGCGCCAGCAGCATCCGGGACGGCAACGCGAATGGCTACACCTTC
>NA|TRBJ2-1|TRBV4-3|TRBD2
CASSQGGTSGRFVNEQFF
TGCGCCAGCAGCCAAGGAGGGACTAGCGGGCGATTTGTCAATGAGCAGTTCTTC
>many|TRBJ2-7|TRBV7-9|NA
CASSSGAGGTAPGEQYF
TGTGCCAGCAGCTCCGGTGCGGGTGGGACCGCGCCTGGGGAGCAGTACTTC
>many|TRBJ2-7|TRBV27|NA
CASRHLGEQYF
TGTGCCAGCAGACATCTTGGGGAGCAGTACTTC
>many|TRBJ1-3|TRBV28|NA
CASSPTAASGNTIYF
TGTGCCAGCAGCCCGACAGCTGCCTCTGGAAACACCATATATTTT
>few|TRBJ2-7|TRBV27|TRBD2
CASSQEGTSGTEQYF
TGTGCCAGCAGTCAAGAAGGGACTAGCGGGACCGAGCAGTACTTC
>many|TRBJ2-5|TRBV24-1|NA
CATSDPRGEESAQYF
TGTGCCACCAGTGACCCCCGGGGAGAGGAGAGTGCCCAGTACTTC
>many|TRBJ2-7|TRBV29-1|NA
CSARADPPGYEQYF
TGCAGCGCCAGAGCGGACCCTCCCGGCTACGAGCAGTACTTC
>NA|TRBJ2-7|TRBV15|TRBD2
CATSSGREGSYEQYF
TGTGCCACCAGCAGTGGGAGGGAAGGATCCTACGAGCAGTACTTC
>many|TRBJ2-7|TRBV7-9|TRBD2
CASSNLAGDNEQYF
TGTGCCAGCAGCAACCTAGCGGGAGACAACGAGCAGTACTTC
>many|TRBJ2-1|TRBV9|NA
CASTVGQNPYNEQFF
TGTGCCAGCACCGTAGGTCAGAACCCATACAATGAGCAGTTCTTC
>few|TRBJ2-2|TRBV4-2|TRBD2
CASSQAQASGRADGELFF
TGTGCCAGCAGCCAAGCACAGGCTAGCGGGAGGGCCGACGGGGAGCTGTTTTTT
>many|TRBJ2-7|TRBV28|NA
CASNTRNYEQYF
TGTGCCAGCAATACCCGAAATTACGAGCAGTACTTC
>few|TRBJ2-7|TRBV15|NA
CATSRDRGRSYEQYF
TGTGCCACCAGCAGAGACAGAGGAAGGAGCTACGAGCAGTACTTC
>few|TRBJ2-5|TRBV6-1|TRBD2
CASTAGRTGTSGRAPQETQYF
TGTGCCAGCACCGCCGGACGAACCGGGACTAGCGGGAGGGCCCCCCAGGAGACCCAGTACTTC
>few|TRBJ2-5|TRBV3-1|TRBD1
CASSPPGTGRETQYF
TGTGCCAGCAGCCCACCCGGGACAGGGAGAGAGACCCAGTACTTC
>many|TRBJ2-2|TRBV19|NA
CASENTGELFF
TGTGCCAGTGAAAACACCGGGGAGCTGTTTTTT
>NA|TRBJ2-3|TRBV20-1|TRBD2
CSASDLAGGTDTQYF
TGCAGTGCTAGTGACCTAGCGGGAGGAACAGATACGCAGTATTTT